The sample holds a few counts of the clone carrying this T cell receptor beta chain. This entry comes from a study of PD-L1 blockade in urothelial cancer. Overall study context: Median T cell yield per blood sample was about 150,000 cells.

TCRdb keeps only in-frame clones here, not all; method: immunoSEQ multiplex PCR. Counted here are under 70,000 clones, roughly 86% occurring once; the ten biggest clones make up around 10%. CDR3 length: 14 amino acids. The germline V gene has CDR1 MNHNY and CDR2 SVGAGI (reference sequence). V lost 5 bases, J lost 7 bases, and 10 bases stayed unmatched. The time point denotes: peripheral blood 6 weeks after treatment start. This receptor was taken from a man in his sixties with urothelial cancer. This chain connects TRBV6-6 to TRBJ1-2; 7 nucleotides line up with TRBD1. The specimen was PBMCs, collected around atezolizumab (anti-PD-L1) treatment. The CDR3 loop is CASSLKRQGGGYTF. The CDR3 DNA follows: TGTGCCAGCAGTCTAAAAAGACAGGGCGGTGGCTACACCTTC.